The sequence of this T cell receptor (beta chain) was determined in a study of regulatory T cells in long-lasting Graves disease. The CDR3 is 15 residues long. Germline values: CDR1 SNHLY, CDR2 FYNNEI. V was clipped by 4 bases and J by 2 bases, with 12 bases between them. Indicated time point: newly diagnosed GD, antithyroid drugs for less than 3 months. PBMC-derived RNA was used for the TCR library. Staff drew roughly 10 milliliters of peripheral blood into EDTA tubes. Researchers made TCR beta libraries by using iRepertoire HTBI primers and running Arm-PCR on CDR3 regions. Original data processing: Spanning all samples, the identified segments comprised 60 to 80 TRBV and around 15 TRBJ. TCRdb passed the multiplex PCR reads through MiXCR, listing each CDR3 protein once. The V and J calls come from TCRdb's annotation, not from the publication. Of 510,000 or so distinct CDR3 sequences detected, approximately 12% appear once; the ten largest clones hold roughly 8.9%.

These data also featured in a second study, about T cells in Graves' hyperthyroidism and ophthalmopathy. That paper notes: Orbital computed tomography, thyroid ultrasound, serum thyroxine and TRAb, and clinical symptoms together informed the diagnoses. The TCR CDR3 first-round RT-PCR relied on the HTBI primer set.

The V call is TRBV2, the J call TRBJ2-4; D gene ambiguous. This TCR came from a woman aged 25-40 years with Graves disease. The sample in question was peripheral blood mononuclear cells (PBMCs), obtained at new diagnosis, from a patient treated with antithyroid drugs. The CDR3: CASSVGRSSKNIQYF. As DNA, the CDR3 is TGTGCCAGCAGTGTCGGGCGGAGTTCCAAAAACATTCAGTACTTC.